This paragraph reports one T cell receptor beta chain. Regarding time point: patch test 3, about 24 weeks after DPC sensitization. As to treatment: therapeutic diphenylcyclopropenone sensitization with weekly scalp DPC. This sample is part of a study of human T cells and chemical hapten exposure. About the study: The study patch tested 0.01% DPC on the upper back and read results at 6 days.

TCRdb itself ran the RACE reads through MiXCR, one entry per CDR3 protein. This sample has roughly 200,000 distinct CDR3 sequences; approximately 24% occur once, and the top ten carry 2% to 2.5%. Germline CDR1 MNHEY, CDR2 SMNVEV (reference sequence). V was cut by 6 bases and J by 5 bases, with 13 bases left in between. This CDR3 region has 13 residues. The chain carries TRBV27 and TRBJ2-5; D is uncertain. The material was whole blood, obtained in connection with sensitization to the hapten diphenylcyclopropenone (DPC). The receptor comes from a woman aged 40 to 49 with alopecia areata. Some clones in this sample may be carry-over from other donors' samples. The CDR3 DNA is TGTGCCAGCAGCCAATGGCTGTCGGAGACCCAGTACTTC. Amino acid sequence: CASSQWLSETQYF.